The next 31 T cell receptor beta chains were all read from a single sample in a study of CD8 T cells in ankylosing spondylitis. Study findings and constraints: Ankylosing spondylitis blood seemed to carry a telltale TCR beta motif made of several highly homologous variants.

These TCRs' antigens remain unknown. Each CDR3 protein is one row after TCRdb ran MiXCR on the 5' RACE reads. The data show 750,000 to 850,000 distinct CDR3 sequences, 12% seen once. Material for sequencing was blood, either unsorted or a sorted T cell fraction (not recorded which). The receptors were sampled from a male donor with ankylosing spondylitis.

V and J are TRBV20-1 and TRBJ1-5; perhaps TRBD1 as D (5 bases). Trimming cost V 4 bases and J 6 bases, with 13 bases left between them. In germline, CDR1 is DFQATT, CDR2 SNEGSKA (reference sequence). This CDR3 has 13 amino acids. CDR3 loop: CSANGGDGQPQHF. CDR3 nucleotide sequence: TGCAGTGCTAATGGGGGAGATGGTCAGCCCCAGCATTTT.

The V call is TRBV5-1, the J call TRBJ1-2; the D is unclear. The CDR3 has 14 residues. Germline-derived CDR1 and CDR2 are SGHRS and YFSETQ. V was shortened by 4 bases and J by 6 bases, with 16 bases between the two germline ends. Here the CDR3 reads CASSPLDGADGYTF. The CDR3 DNA is TGCGCCAGCAGCCCCCTGGACGGAGCTGATGGCTACACCTTC.

This clonotype occurred many times. The chain employs TRBV7-2 and TRBJ2-3; D perhaps matches TRBD1 (5 bases). CDR3 length equals 14 residues. V lost 5 bases and J 5 bases, leaving 14 bases between the germline ends. Germline V gives CDR1 SGHTA, CDR2 FQGNSA. The CDR3: CASSIAQGRDTQYF. The CDR3 nucleotides read TGTGCCAGCAGCATTGCCCAGGGTAGAGATACGCAGTATTTT.

This clonotype has ten or more counts. The chain recombines TRBV29-1 with TRBJ2-7, with TRBD2 matching over 10 bases. After removal of 6 bases from V and 3 bases from J, the junction contained 5 bases not matched to a gene. This CDR3 is built from 13 residues. The germline V gene encodes CDR1 SQVTM and CDR2 ANQGSEA. This CDR3 reads CSVDGLADYEQYF. In DNA, the CDR3 is TGCAGCGTAGATGGACTAGCGGACTACGAGCAGTACTTC.

This clonotype has at least ten counts. The chain combines TRBV20-1 with TRBJ2-3; D remains ambiguous. V dropped 3 bases and J dropped 4 bases, with 14 bases sitting between them. Germline CDR1 is DFQATT and CDR2 is SNEGSKA (reference sequence). The CDR3 is made up of 14 amino acids. Here the CDR3 DNA reads TGCAGTGCTAGGTTGAGGCGAGCGTCAGATACGCAGTATTTT. This translates into CSARLRRASDTQYF.

This clonotype occurred a few times. The gene calls are TRBV29-1 and TRBJ1-1; the D is unclear. The length of the CDR3 is 14 residues. V lost 1 base and J lost 1, with 10 bases in between. Germline-derived CDR1 and CDR2 are SQVTM and ANQGSEA. CDR3: CSVEVDFSNTEAFF. CDR3 bases: TGCAGCGTTGAAGTGGACTTCTCGAACACTGAAGCTTTCTTT.

This clonotype came up many times. Here the CDR3 DNA reads TGTGCCAGCAGTTTGAGACAGGGGGGCACAGATACGCAGTATTTT. Its translation: CASSLRQGGTDTQYF. The chain links TRBV28 to TRBJ2-3, with 9 bases lining up with TRBD1. Looked up from germline, CDR1 is MDHEN and CDR2 is SYDVKM. The CDR3 extends over 15 amino acids. With 3 bases clipped from V and 1 base from J, the junction kept 2 bases outside the gene matches.

V usage is TRBV28 and J usage is TRBJ2-1; maybe TRBD1 (5 bases). Trimming took 6 bases from V and 9 from J, leaving 12 bases between them. Germline CDR1 MDHEN, CDR2 SYDVKM. The CDR3 extends over 12 amino acids. The CDR3 spells CASRSQGGEQFF. In DNA form, the CDR3 reads TGTGCCAGCAGGTCGCAGGGTGGTGAGCAGTTCTTC.

The chain is built from TRBV28 and TRBJ1-6; tentative D call: TRBD1 (5 bases). The CDR3 consists of 13 residues. V lost 8 bases and J 6 bases, leaving 11 bases between the germline ends. Germline V gene sequence: CDR1 MDHEN, CDR2 SYDVKM. Here the CDR3 reads CASGTDLNSPLHF. DNA of the CDR3: TGTGCCAGCGGGACGGACCTTAATTCACCCCTCCACTTT.

The CDR3 sequence: CASSDSVNTGELFF. The CDR3 DNA follows: TGTGCCAGCAGTGACTCAGTGAACACCGGGGAGCTGTTTTTT. V gene TRBV6-4 combines with J gene TRBJ2-2; D gene unclear. The CDR3 sequence is 14 residues long. Per the germline V gene, CDR1 is MRHNA and CDR2 is SNTAGT. Trimming pared 0 bases from V and 1 base from J, leaving 3 bases between.

V usage is TRBV10-3 and J usage is TRBJ1-1; a weak D match, TRBD1 (5 bases). Germline CDR1 and CDR2: ENHRY and SYGVKD. There are 15 residues in the CDR3. Trimming removed 7 bases at V and 8 bases at J, with 23 bases between. The CDR3 coding sequence is TGTGCCATCAACCCGGGGGGGGGGAGGCCCAGAGAAGCTTTCTTT. It codes for CAINPGGGRPREAFF.

Written as DNA, the CDR3 is TGTGCCAGCAGCTTAGTAAGCTCCCCGGTTTCTGGCTACACCTTC. This gives the protein CASSLVSSPVSGYTF. The genes are TRBV7-9 and TRBJ1-2, with no clear D. Trimming took 1 base from V and 7 from J, leaving 16 bases between them. The germline CDR1 and CDR2 sequences are SEHNR and FQNEAQ (reference sequence). This CDR3 has 15 residues.

This clonotype was found many times. V and J are TRBV4-3 and TRBJ1-1; no clear D gene. Between the trimmed V and J ends, which lost 1 base and 4 bases, there was a span of 10 bases. Germline CDR1 reads LGHNA; CDR2 reads YSLEER. The CDR3 covers 14 residues. CDR3 in amino acids: CASSQGVGPTEAFF. CDR3 bases: TGCGCCAGCAGCCAAGGAGTCGGTCCCACTGAAGCTTTCTTT.

This clonotype turned up a few times. The chain has TRBV28 and TRBJ1-1; 8 positions match TRBD1. The germline CDR1 and CDR2 sequences are MDHEN and SYDVKM. V shed 10 bases, J shed 0 bases, and the junction held 10 bases outside the gene matches. This CDR3 is 15 amino acids long. CDR3 in DNA: TGTGCCACGTACCAGGGGGCCCCCATGAACACTGAAGCTTTCTTT. It is translated as CATYQGAPMNTEAFF.

In its sample, this clonotype was seen a few times. The J gene is TRBJ2-4, the V gene TRBV12-3 or TRBV12-4; TRBD1 aligns across 7 bases. CDR3 length equals 13 residues. V shed 5 bases and J 10 bases; nucleotides not matched to a gene: 8. CDR3 DNA: TGTGCCAGCAGTCGGACCGCACAGGGGATTCAGTACTTC. This gives the protein CASSRTAQGIQYF.

This clonotype was counted only a few times. The chain links TRBV20-1 to TRBJ2-3; 9 bases align to TRBD2. V was pared by 0 bases and J by 2 bases, with 6 bases of the junction left unmatched. The CDR3 length is 16 residues. In germline, CDR1 is DFQATT, CDR2 SNEGSKA (reference sequence). CDR3 DNA sequence: TGCAGTGCTAGAGATAGGCGACTAGCGGCCACAGATACGCAGTATTTT. Translation gives CSARDRRLAATDTQYF.

This clonotype showed up just a few times. The rearrangement joins TRBV20-1 to TRBJ1-4, with D unclear. The CDR3 runs 14 residues. Trimming removed 4 bases at V and 0 bases at J, with 9 bases between. CDR1 is DFQATT and CDR2 is SNEGSKA in the germline V gene (reference sequence). CDR3 in DNA: TGCAGTGCTACTCAGGCGTCAACTAATGAAAAACTGTTTTTT. It is translated as CSATQASTNEKLFF.

In its sample, this clonotype was seen a few times. The chain joins TRBV20-1 to TRBJ2-2; D call uncertain. The CDR3 is 13 amino acids. The germline CDR1 and CDR2 sequences are DFQATT and SNEGSKA (reference sequence). Trimming removed 3 bases at V and 3 bases at J, with 8 bases between. This chain's CDR3 is CSARRTHTGELFF. The CDR3 bases are TGCAGTGCTAGGCGGACCCACACCGGGGAGCTGTTTTTT.

This clonotype was detected only a few times. The rearrangement uses TRBV7-2 and TRBJ1-2, with a weak D call TRBD1 (5 bases). The CDR3 has 13 residues. Germline V gene lookup returns CDR1 SGHTA and CDR2 FQGNSA. V lost 5 bases, J lost 7 bases, and 14 bases lay in between. The CDR3 sequence: CASSPTREVGYTF. Written as DNA, the CDR3 is TGTGCCAGCAGCCCCACCAGGGAGGTTGGCTACACCTTC.

J is TRBJ1-5 and V is TRBV12-3 or TRBV12-4; D is unclear. The CDR3 contains 13 residues. V was pared by 3 bases and J by 7 bases, with 10 bases between. The CDR3 region is CASSLEGIQPQHF. In DNA form, the CDR3 reads TGTGCCAGCAGTTTGGAAGGCATACAGCCCCAGCATTTT.

This clonotype was detected only a few times. J is TRBJ2-1 and V is TRBV20-1; 8 nucleotides align to TRBD1. The CDR3 is 16 residues long. Losses at the gene ends were 0 bases for V and 8 bases for J; bases not matched to a gene: 12. CDR1 DFQATT and CDR2 SNEGSKA come from the germline V gene (reference sequence). This CDR3 reads CSARDWDKTGADEQFF. CDR3 nucleotides: TGCAGTGCTAGAGATTGGGACAAGACAGGGGCCGATGAGCAGTTCTTC.

Remarks on this clonotype: This may be a read error, as it is one base from a much larger clone. V is TRBV5-1 and J is TRBJ2-1, with unresolved D. There are 15 residues in the CDR3. Germline values: CDR1 SGHRS, CDR2 YFSETQ. V lost 4 bases and J lost 11, with 22 bases in between. The chain's CDR3 is CASSMDALRGDKQFF. CDR3 DNA sequence: TGCGCCAGCAGCATGGACGCTTTGCGTGGAGATAAGCAGTTCTTC.

The V gene is TRBV4-2, the J gene TRBJ2-7; 9 positions agree with TRBD2. In germline, CDR1 is LGHNA, CDR2 YNFKEQ. This CDR3 contains 16 residues. Germline trimming cut 4 bases from V and 3 bases from J; bases unmatched to any gene: 10. CDR3 DNA sequence: TGTGCCAGCAGCCGATTCGCGGTAGCGGGAGACTACGAGCAGTACTTC. Amino acid sequence: CASSRFAVAGDYEQYF.

This clonotype was observed many times. This chain joins TRBV5-1 and TRBJ2-2; 7 bases map to TRBD2. The V gene end was trimmed by 5 bases and the J gene end by 6 bases; junction bases not matched to a gene: 10. The V gene's germline CDR1 is SGHRS and CDR2 YFSETQ. CDR3 length equals 15 residues. The chain's CDR3 is CASSPLAGASGELFF. CDR3 bases: TGCGCCAGCAGTCCCCTCGCGGGAGCGTCCGGGGAGCTGTTTTTT.

The CDR3 sequence: CASSRTTGGDSPLHF. CDR3 sequence (DNA): TGTGCCAGCAGTCGGACCACAGGGGGCGACTCACCCCTCCACTTT. The chain links TRBV27 to TRBJ1-6; TRBD1 aligns across 9 bases. This CDR3 has 15 residues. Germline trimming cut 5 bases from V and 10 bases from J; bases unmatched to any gene: 9. Germline V gene sequence: CDR1 MNHEY, CDR2 SMNVEV (reference sequence).

V and J are TRBV20-1 and TRBJ2-7, with 7 bases fitting TRBD2. This CDR3 is built from 13 residues. V shed 3 bases and J 2 bases; nucleotides not matched to a gene: 4. CDR1 and CDR2 (germline): DFQATT, SNEGSKA (reference sequence). As DNA, the CDR3 is TGCAGTGCTAGCAGCAGCGGGACCTACGAGCAGTACTTC. The encoded protein is CSASSSGTYEQYF.

The J gene is TRBJ2-5, the V gene TRBV7-9, with D uncertain. Germline lookup yields CDR1 SEHNR and CDR2 FQNEAQ (reference sequence). There are 13 residues in the CDR3. Trimming cost V 4 bases and J 5 bases, with 11 bases left between them. DNA for the CDR3: TGTGCCAGCAGCTCCTCCTTCCTCGAGACCCAGTACTTC. Protein: CASSSSFLETQYF.

This clonotype came up a few times. The J gene is TRBJ2-3, the V gene TRBV20-1, with TRBD1 as a possible D gene (5 bases). There are 14 residues in the CDR3. Germline CDR1 reads DFQATT; CDR2 reads SNEGSKA (reference sequence). Trimming took off 0 bases at V and 3 bases at J, with 10 bases between the two ends. The CDR3 nucleotides read TGCAGTGCTAGAGATAGGGGAATTACAGATACGCAGTATTTT. Protein product: CSARDRGITDTQYF.

CDR3 sequence reads: CSARGSAKHVSYNEQFF. CDR3 DNA sequence: TGCAGTGCTCGCGGGAGTGCGAAACACGTCTCCTACAATGAGCAGTTCTTC. This chain links TRBV20-1 with TRBJ2-1; 7 nucleotides agree with TRBD2. In germline, CDR1 is DFQATT, CDR2 SNEGSKA (reference sequence). This CDR3 region has 17 residues. The ends lost 5 bases at V and 0 bases at J; junction bases unmatched: 13.

The chain has TRBV20-1 and TRBJ2-1, with 7 bases matching TRBD2. CDR1 and CDR2 (germline): DFQATT, SNEGSKA (reference sequence). CDR3 length: 13 residues. V gave up 3 bases and J gave up 13 bases; unmatched junction bases: 12. The CDR3 sequence is CSASERAGDKQFF. The CDR3 nucleotides are TGCAGTGCTAGTGAAAGGGCGGGAGACAAACAGTTCTTC.

This clonotype came up many times. This chain uses TRBV7-6 with TRBJ2-3; the match to TRBD2 covers 8 bases. Trimming at V came to 5 bases and at J to 4 bases, leaving 8 bases not matched to a gene. The germline CDR1 and CDR2 sequences are SGHVS and FNYEAQ. This CDR3 has 15 amino acids. The CDR3 coding sequence is TGTGCCAGCAGCCACCGGCGGGAGGAGTCAGATACGCAGTATTTT. Translating it yields CASSHRREESDTQYF.